This note documents a single TCR beta chain sequence. Its antigen is not known. The data derive from a study of OX40 agonist ivuxolimab in advanced cancers. Study outcomes and limitations: Average numbers of expanded clones were greater in CD8+ T cells than in CD4+. Nonresponders included some who also had low normalized T-cell clonal expansion. Determination of antigen specificity was not performed for the expanded peripheral T cells.

Profiling relied on immunoSEQ multiplex PCR, and the TCRdb table lists in-frame clones only, not all of them. Of around 19,000 clones listed, about nine tenths are singletons. The CDR3 consists of 12 residues. Trimming took 7 bases from V and 0 from J, leaving 6 bases between them. In germline, CDR1 is SGHAT, CDR2 FQDESV (reference sequence). This clonotype originated in an adult with an advanced solid tumor such as melanoma, head and neck, liver or kidney cancer. The sample in question was CD4+ or CD8+ T cells sorted from blood, obtained in a trial of the OX40 agonist ivuxolimab. This chain links TRBV11-1 with TRBJ1-1, with no clear D. Here the CDR3 DNA reads TGTGCCAGCAAACCCCTGAACACTGAAGCTTTCTTT. Its protein is CASKPLNTEAFF.